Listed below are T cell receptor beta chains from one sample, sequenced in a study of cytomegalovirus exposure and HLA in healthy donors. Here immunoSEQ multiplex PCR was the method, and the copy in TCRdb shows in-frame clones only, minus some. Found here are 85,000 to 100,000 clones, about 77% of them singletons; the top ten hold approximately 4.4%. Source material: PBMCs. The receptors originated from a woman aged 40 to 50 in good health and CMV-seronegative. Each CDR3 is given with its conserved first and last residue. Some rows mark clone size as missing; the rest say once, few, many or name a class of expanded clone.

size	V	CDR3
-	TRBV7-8	CASSVGSGFNTDTQYF
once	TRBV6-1	CASSDPGAHRYEQYF
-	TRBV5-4	CASSGEGDRTGELFF
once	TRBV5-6	CASSLGLAGSHEQFF
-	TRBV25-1	CASSPGTSGGAAKNIQYF
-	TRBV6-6	CASSYTDRSVETQYF
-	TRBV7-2	CASSARVGTANTEAFF
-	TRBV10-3	CAISGRVADEQYF
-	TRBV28	CASSLIAGGYNEQFF
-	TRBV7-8	CASSFGMGTRRYNEQFF
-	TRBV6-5	CASRGGQDYGYTF
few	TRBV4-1	CASRGEYEQYF
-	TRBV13	CASSGLAGGPYNEQFF
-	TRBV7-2	CASSLAGGTSYNEQFF
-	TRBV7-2	CASSLQAGANYNEQFF
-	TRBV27	CASSPQGGDHGYTF
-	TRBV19	CASSIAQGNEKLFF
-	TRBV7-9	CASSSSLRVGGEKLFF
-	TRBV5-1	CASSPSRGGNGYTF
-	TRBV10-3	CAISAYNEQFF
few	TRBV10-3	CAIGTSGNTIYF
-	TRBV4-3	CASSQSSTGASYEQYF